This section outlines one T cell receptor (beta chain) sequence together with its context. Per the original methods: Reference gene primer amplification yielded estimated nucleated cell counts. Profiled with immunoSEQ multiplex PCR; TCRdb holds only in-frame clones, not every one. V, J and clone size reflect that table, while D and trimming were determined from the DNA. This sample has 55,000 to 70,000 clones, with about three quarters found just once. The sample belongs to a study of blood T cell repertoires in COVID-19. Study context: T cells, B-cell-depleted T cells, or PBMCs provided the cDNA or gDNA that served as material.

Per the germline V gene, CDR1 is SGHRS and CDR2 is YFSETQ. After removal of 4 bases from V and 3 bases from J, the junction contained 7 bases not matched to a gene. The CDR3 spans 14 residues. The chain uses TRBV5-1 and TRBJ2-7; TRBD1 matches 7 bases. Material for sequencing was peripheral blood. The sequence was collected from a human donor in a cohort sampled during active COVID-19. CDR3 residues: CASSRGTVGYEQYF. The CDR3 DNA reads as TGCGCCAGCAGCCGAGGGACAGTTGGCTACGAGCAGTACTTC.